A single T cell receptor beta chain is shown here with its context. Its antigen is as yet unknown. Trimming cost V 2 bases and J 10 bases, with 17 bases left between them. CDR1 and CDR2 (germline): PRHDT, FYEKMQ (reference sequence). The CDR3 is 14 amino acids. Next came a second PCR, run for about 7 to 12 cycles, which used a sample-barcoded 5' primer along with a J-beta primer mix. Template switching added a 12-random-nucleotide identifier to every cDNA molecule. Each of the samples gave a minimum of 3 million paired-end reads that contained CDR3. TCRdb called the 5' RACE reads again in MiXCR, with one record for every CDR3 protein. Here the sample spans about 1.1 million distinct CDR3 sequences, 35% to 40% being singletons. The sample belongs to a study of blood T cells in healthy people across ages. Study details: Capture by template switching was about one barcoded beta molecule per two T cells. Points from the study as a whole: One million T cells yielded diversity estimates that were considered underestimates.

Material for sequencing was blood. V usage is TRBV13 and J usage is TRBJ1-2, with a weak D call TRBD1 (6 bases). The sequence came from a man between 18 and 35 years old in good health. CDR3 nucleotides: TGTGCCAGCAGCTTATCTACAGGGCGCCAGGTCTACACCTTC. Translating gives CASSLSTGRQVYTF.